This T cell receptor (beta chain) was retrieved from a study of blood T cell repertoires in COVID-19. Data came from immunoSEQ multiplex PCR; TCRdb stores just in-frame clones and leaves some out. The sample consists of almost 100,000 clones, roughly 86% of them appearing once. Germline V gene sequence: CDR1 LGHDT, CDR2 YNNKEL (reference sequence). Trimming took off 1 base at V and 8 bases at J, with 21 bases between the two ends. This CDR3 spans 17 amino acids. The rearrangement joins TRBV3-1 (or the pseudogene TRBV3-2) to TRBJ2-1; possible D gene TRBD2, 6 bases. The sequence came from a man in his forties or fifties with acute or convalescent COVID-19. Sequencing was done on a sample of peripheral blood. CDR3 coding DNA: TGTGCCAGCAGCCAAGGTCTGGGACTCCGCGAGGGCGATGAGCAGTTCTTC. Its translation: CASSQGLGLREGDEQFF.